The T cell receptor beta chain described here comes from a study of blood T cell repertoires in COVID-19. Study-wide context: T cells, B-cell-depleted T cells, or PBMCs supplied cDNA or gDNA.

Source study methods: Nucleated cell counts were estimated from reference gene primer amplification. TCRdb keeps only in-frame clones here, not all; method: immunoSEQ multiplex PCR. V and J calls and clone size are those listed in that table; D and trimming were worked out from the DNA. The table lists roughly 300,000 clones, approximately 85% of them singletons. V lost 5 bases, J lost 6 bases, and 18 bases lay in between. Germline V gene sequence: CDR1 LNHDA, CDR2 SQIVND (reference sequence). The CDR3 is 15 amino acids. A single count supports this clone. The clonotype was recovered from a human donor in a cohort sampled during active COVID-19. The sequenced material came from peripheral blood. The chain combines TRBV19 with TRBJ2-3; the D gene is possibly TRBD1 (6 bases). The CDR3 sequence: CASSADSDLGDTQYF. CDR3 DNA sequence: TGTGCCAGTAGTGCGGACAGCGACCTCGGGGATACGCAGTATTTT.